This T cell receptor (beta chain) was recovered during a study of cytomegalovirus exposure and HLA in healthy donors. Background on the study: From 150 million to 200 million T cells, an earlier analysis saw 110 million or so unique TCR beta sequences.

The PCR made use of 60 Vbeta and 13 Jbeta primers. Here immunoSEQ multiplex PCR was the method, and the copy in TCRdb shows in-frame clones only, minus some. The ten most abundant clones cover 15% to 20% of a sample with about 60,000 clones. The CDR3 is made up of 14 amino acids. Germline lookup yields CDR1 LNHNV and CDR2 YYDKDF (reference sequence). Trimming left V 1 base short and J 6 bases short, with 13 bases between. The V call is TRBV15, the J call TRBJ2-7; tentative D call: TRBD1 (5 bases). Sample: PBMCs. This clonotype was sampled from a boy younger than 18 in good health and CMV-seronegative. In nucleotides, the CDR3 is TGTGCCACCAGCAGAGGGGGCCGTCGAGCCGAGCAGTACTTC. This translates into CATSRGGRRAEQYF.